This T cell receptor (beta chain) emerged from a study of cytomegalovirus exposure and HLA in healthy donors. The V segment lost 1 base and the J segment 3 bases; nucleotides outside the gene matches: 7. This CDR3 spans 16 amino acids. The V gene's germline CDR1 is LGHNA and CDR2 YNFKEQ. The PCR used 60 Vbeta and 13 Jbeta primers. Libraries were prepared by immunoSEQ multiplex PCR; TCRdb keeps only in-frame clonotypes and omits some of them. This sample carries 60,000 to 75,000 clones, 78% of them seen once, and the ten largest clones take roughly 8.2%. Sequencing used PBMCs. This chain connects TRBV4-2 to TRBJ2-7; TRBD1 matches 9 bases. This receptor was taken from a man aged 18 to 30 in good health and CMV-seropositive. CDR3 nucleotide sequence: TGTGCCAGCAGCCAAGCCAGACAGGGGGTGGGCTACGAGCAGTACTTC. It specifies CASSQARQGVGYEQYF.